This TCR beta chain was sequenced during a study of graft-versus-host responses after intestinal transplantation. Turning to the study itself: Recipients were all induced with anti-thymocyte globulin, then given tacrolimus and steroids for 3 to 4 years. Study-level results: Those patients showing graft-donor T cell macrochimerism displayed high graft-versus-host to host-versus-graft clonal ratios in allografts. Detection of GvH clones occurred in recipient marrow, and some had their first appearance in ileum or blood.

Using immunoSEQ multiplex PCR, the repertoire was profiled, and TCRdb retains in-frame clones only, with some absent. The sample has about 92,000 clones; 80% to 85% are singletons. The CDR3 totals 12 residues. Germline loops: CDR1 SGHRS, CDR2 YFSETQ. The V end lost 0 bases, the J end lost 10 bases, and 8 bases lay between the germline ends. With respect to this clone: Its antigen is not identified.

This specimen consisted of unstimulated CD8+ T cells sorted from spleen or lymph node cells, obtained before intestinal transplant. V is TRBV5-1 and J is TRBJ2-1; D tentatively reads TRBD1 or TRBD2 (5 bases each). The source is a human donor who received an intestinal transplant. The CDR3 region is CASSLGDLEQFF. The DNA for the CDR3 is TGCGCCAGCAGCTTGGGGGACCTAGAGCAGTTCTTC.